These T cell receptor beta chains were read from a single sample in a study of control samples from healthy donors and cancer patients. TCRdb's table, derived via immunoSEQ multiplex PCR, lists solely in-frame clones and lacks some. The sample includes 90,000 to 110,000 clones, about 89% seen only once; the top ten take roughly 18%. What was sequenced was blood. These receptors came from a woman aged 50 to 60 in good health. The CDR3 runs from the conserved cysteine through the conserved F or W. A D gene is named only where the DNA matches it firmly. Some rows have no size entry. The others give once, few or many, or a class for an expanded clone.

clone_size j_call v_call d_call cdr3_aa cdr3_nt
- TRBJ1-1 TRBV7-6 - CASSWGMNTEAFF TGTGCCAGCAGCTGGGGGATGAACACTGAAGCTTTCTTT
- TRBJ1-2 TRBV3-1/TRBV3-2 - CASSQDGGARGYGYTF TGTGCCAGCAGCCAAGATGGGGGGGCGCGGGGCTATGGCTACACCTTC
- TRBJ2-2 TRBV27 TRBD2 CASSLPSGRAGTGELFF TGTGCCAGCAGTTTGCCGAGCGGGAGGGCCGGTACCGGGGAGCTGTTTTTT
- TRBJ1-2 TRBV19 - CASSMERTVYGYTF TGTGCCAGTAGTATGGAAAGGACAGTCTATGGCTACACCTTC
- TRBJ2-7 TRBV6-6 - CASSYPGDEQYF TGTGCCAGCAGTTATCCGGGGGACGAGCAGTACTTC
once TRBJ2-1 TRBV7-2 - CASSLEIGVRNEQFF TGTGCCAGCAGCTTAGAAATAGGGGTTAGAAATGAGCAGTTCTTC
- TRBJ2-1 TRBV9 TRBD1 CASSLSPGQDSYNEQFF TGTGCCAGCAGCTTATCCCCGGGACAGGACTCCTACAATGAGCAGTTCTTC
- TRBJ2-7 TRBV11-2 - CASSPPLRTYEQYF TGTGCCAGCAGCCCCCCCCTGCGAACCTACGAGCAGTACTTC
- TRBJ2-1 TRBV7-3 - CASSLTGGHNEQFF TGTGCCAGCAGCTTAACGGGCGGGCACAATGAGCAGTTCTTC
- TRBJ1-2 TRBV9 TRBD1 CASSVPGGGYTF TGTGCCAGCAGCGTCCCAGGGGGCGGCTACACCTTC
- TRBJ1-4 TRBV19 - CASSKGATNEKLFF TGTGCCAGTAGTAAGGGTGCAACTAATGAAAAACTGTTTTTT
- TRBJ1-3 TRBV7-9 - CAGGEYPGTIYF TGTGCCGGGGGGGAGTACCCGGGCACCATATATTTT
- TRBJ2-1 TRBV9 - CASSAGVGNEQFF TGTGCCAGCAGCGCAGGGGTAGGCAATGAGCAGTTCTTC
- TRBJ2-7 TRBV7-9 - CASTPGGGLYEQYF TGTGCCAGCACGCCAGGGGGGGGCTTGTACGAGCAGTACTTC
- TRBJ2-2 TRBV12-3/TRBV12-4 - CASSKEGTGELFF TGTGCCAGCAGTAAGGAGGGAACCGGGGAGCTGTTTTTT
- TRBJ2-7 TRBV11-2 - CASSWNRRTAGEQYF TGTGCCAGCAGCTGGAACCGACGGACGGCGGGGGAGCAGTACTTC
- TRBJ1-1 TRBV7-3 - CASSTRRETEAFF TGTGCCAGCAGCACCCGGCGGGAAACTGAAGCTTTCTTT
few TRBJ2-2 TRBV6-5 - CASRTWGVTGELFF TGTGCCAGCCGTACATGGGGGGTCACCGGGGAGCTGTTTTTT
once TRBJ2-5 TRBV7-2 TRBD2 CASSPGALAGGRETQYF TGTGCCAGCAGCCCGGGGGCCCTAGCGGGGGGGCGAGAGACCCAGTACTTC
- TRBJ1-2 TRBV13 TRBD1 CASSSGTGSYGYTF TGTGCCAGCAGTTCCGGGACAGGGAGCTATGGCTACACCTTC
- TRBJ2-4 TRBV6-6 - CASSYPGVGLNIQYF TGTGCCAGCAGTTACCCGGGAGTAGGGTTAAACATTCAGTACTTC
- TRBJ1-2 TRBV12-3/TRBV12-4 - CASSPLRGGGYTF TGTGCCAGCAGCCCACTCCGGGGAGGTGGCTACACCTTC
- TRBJ1-6 TRBV2 TRBD1 CASSGTGGKNSPLHF TGTGCCAGCAGTGGGACAGGGGGGAAGAATTCACCCCTCCACTTT
- TRBJ1-1 TRBV7-2 - CASSLEFGLYMNTEAFF TGTGCCAGCAGCTTAGAATTCGGACTCTATATGAACACTGAAGCTTTCTTT
- TRBJ2-3 TRBV14 - CASSQVGWRAYTDTQYF TGTGCCAGCAGCCAAGTGGGCTGGAGGGCCTACACAGATACGCAGTATTTT
- TRBJ1-5 TRBV5-8 TRBD1 CASSLAGTGSGQPQHF TGTGCCAGCAGCTTGGCCGGGACAGGGTCCGGTCAGCCCCAGCATTTT
- TRBJ1-5 TRBV12-5 TRBD1 CASGSGQGGNQPQHF TGTGCTAGTGGTTCGGGACAGGGTGGCAATCAGCCCCAGCATTTT
- TRBJ2-2 TRBV7-2 - CATPRTGELFF TGTGCCACCCCAAGAACCGGGGAGCTGTTTTTT
- TRBJ2-2 TRBV6-5 - CASSYSRRTNTGELFF TGTGCCAGCAGTTACTCGAGGCGGACGAACACCGGGGAGCTGTTTTTT
- TRBJ1-2 TRBV7-8 TRBD1 CASSGTGNYGYTF TGTGCCAGCTCCGGGACAGGCAACTATGGCTACACCTTC
- TRBJ1-6 TRBV6-5 - CASSYGGTSPLHF TGTGCCAGCAGTTACGGGGGCACTTCACCCCTCCACTTT